This is a list of T cell receptor beta chains from one sample in a study of blood T cell repertoires in COVID-19. Sequenced by immunoSEQ multiplex PCR; TCRdb stores in-frame clones only, minus some. The sample has under 200,000 clones, roughly four fifths seen once. The sample taken for sequencing was PBMCs or T cells enriched from blood (not recorded which). The receptor source for this set is a man aged 50 to 60 who had recovered from COVID-19. CDR3s include the opening cysteine and the closing phenylalanine or tryptophan. The order of the fields is V gene, D gene, clone size, J gene, CDR3 protein, CDR3 DNA. A D gene is named only where the DNA matches it firmly. Only some rows state a clone size, as once, few, many or a class for expanded clones.

V: TRBV7-6; D: NA; size: NA; J: TRBJ2-7; CDR3: CASSPTGGTYEQYF; DNA: TGTGCCAGCAGCCCCACTGGCGGGACCTACGAGCAGTACTTC
V: TRBV5-8; D: NA; size: NA; J: TRBJ2-3; CDR3: CASSFEQDTQYF; DNA: TGTGCCAGCAGCTTTGAACAAGATACGCAGTATTTT
V: TRBV3-1/TRBV3-2; D: NA; size: once; J: TRBJ2-7; CDR3: CASSDGASAPYEQYF; DNA: TGTGCCAGCAGCGATGGGGCTAGCGCTCCCTACGAGCAGTACTTC
V: TRBV18; D: NA; size: NA; J: TRBJ2-5; CDR3: CASSPVARSEKTQYF; DNA: TGTGCCAGCTCACCTGTGGCTAGATCAGAGAAGACCCAGTACTTC
V: TRBV24-1; D: TRBD1; size: NA; J: TRBJ1-2; CDR3: CATSARTGGSDYGYTF; DNA: TGTGCCACCAGTGCCAGGACAGGGGGCAGTGACTATGGCTACACCTTC
V: TRBV6-4; D: NA; size: NA; J: TRBJ2-1; CDR3: CASRPLAVEQFF; DNA: TGTGCCAGCAGGCCATTAGCGGTCGAGCAGTTCTTC
V: TRBV2; D: NA; size: NA; J: TRBJ1-5; CDR3: CASSENKQPNQPQHF; DNA: TGTGCCAGCAGTGAGAACAAACAGCCCAATCAGCCCCAGCATTTT
V: TRBV6-4; D: NA; size: NA; J: TRBJ2-1; CDR3: CASSRDWGAYNEQFF; DNA: TGTGCCAGCAGTAGGGACTGGGGGGCCTACAATGAGCAGTTCTTC
V: TRBV4-1; D: NA; size: NA; J: TRBJ2-3; CDR3: CASSQDGGYGWDTQYF; DNA: TGCGCCAGCAGCCAAGATGGAGGGTACGGGTGGGATACGCAGTATTTT
V: TRBV10-3; D: NA; size: NA; J: TRBJ2-6; CDR3: CAIRGATGANVLTF; DNA: TGTGCCATCAGAGGGGCCACTGGGGCCAACGTCCTGACTTTC
V: TRBV7-6; D: TRBD2; size: NA; J: TRBJ2-1; CDR3: CASSLGKVAGGPGPNEQFF; DNA: TGTGCCAGCAGCTTAGGCAAGGTAGCGGGAGGGCCGGGGCCCAATGAGCAGTTCTTC
V: TRBV7-3; D: TRBD1; size: NA; J: TRBJ2-1; CDR3: CASSTRTGRNEQFF; DNA: TGTGCCAGCAGCACGAGGACAGGGAGGAATGAGCAGTTCTTC
V: TRBV2; D: NA; size: NA; J: TRBJ1-6; CDR3: CASRVRTDANSPLHF; DNA: TGTGCCAGCAGAGTGAGGACAGACGCAAATTCACCCCTCCACTTT
V: TRBV5-4; D: TRBD1; size: NA; J: TRBJ1-1; CDR3: CASSSIRQGEGSAEAFF; DNA: TGTGCCAGCAGCTCTATCCGACAGGGGGAAGGTAGCGCTGAAGCTTTCTTT
V: TRBV28; D: NA; size: NA; J: TRBJ1-6; CDR3: CASSLPRQGRGPLHF; DNA: TGTGCCAGCAGTTTACCACGGCAGGGGAGAGGACCCCTCCACTTT
V: TRBV28; D: NA; size: NA; J: TRBJ2-2; CDR3: CASRVGGGRAGELFF; DNA: TGTGCCAGCAGGGTGGGAGGGGGGCGCGCCGGGGAGCTGTTTTTT
V: TRBV5-1; D: NA; size: NA; J: TRBJ1-4; CDR3: CASSLFQSNEKLFF; DNA: TGCGCCAGCAGCTTGTTCCAATCTAATGAAAAACTGTTTTTT
V: TRBV19; D: NA; size: NA; J: TRBJ1-4; CDR3: CASSIVPGNEKLFF; DNA: TGTGCCAGTAGTATAGTTCCGGGAAATGAAAAACTGTTTTTT
V: TRBV25-1; D: NA; size: NA; J: TRBJ1-2; CDR3: CASSGAGYGYTF; DNA: TGTGCCAGCAGTGGGGCAGGCTATGGCTACACCTTC
V: TRBV15; D: NA; size: NA; J: TRBJ2-4; CDR3: CATSREARAKNIQYF; DNA: TGTGCCACCAGCAGAGAGGCCAGGGCCAAAAACATTCAGTACTTC
V: TRBV10-2; D: TRBD1; size: once; J: TRBJ1-4; CDR3: CASSLRQGNDATNEKLFF; DNA: TGCGCCAGCAGCTTAAGACAGGGAAACGACGCAACTAATGAAAAACTGTTTTTT
V: TRBV11-2; D: NA; size: NA; J: TRBJ1-1; CDR3: CASSYPGGKVWFGNTEAFF; DNA: TGTGCCAGCAGCTACCCAGGTGGCAAGGTATGGTTTGGGAACACTGAAGCTTTCTTT
V: TRBV5-1; D: NA; size: NA; J: TRBJ1-3; CDR3: CASSSGQTSGNTIYF; DNA: TGCGCCAGCAGCTCAGGACAAACCTCTGGAAACACCATATATTTT
V: TRBV10-3; D: NA; size: NA; J: TRBJ1-2; CDR3: CAIRSNDYGYTF; DNA: TGTGCCATCAGGTCTAATGACTATGGCTACACCTTC
V: TRBV6-5; D: NA; size: once; J: TRBJ1-1; CDR3: CASSTNLEAEAFF; DNA: TGTGCCAGCAGCACAAACCTAGAGGCTGAAGCTTTCTTT
V: TRBV7-3; D: NA; size: NA; J: TRBJ1-5; CDR3: CASSPTSGSNQPQHF; DNA: TGTGCCAGCAGCCCGACTTCGGGAAGCAATCAGCCCCAGCATTTT
V: TRBV28; D: TRBD1; size: once; J: TRBJ2-1; CDR3: CASNLEDRGYNEQFF; DNA: TGTGCCAGCAATTTAGAGGACAGGGGATACAATGAGCAGTTCTTC
V: TRBV13; D: NA; size: many; J: TRBJ1-1; CDR3: CASSLRYEDLLMNTEAFF; DNA: TGTGCCAGCAGCTTGAGATATGAGGATCTTCTCATGAACACTGAAGCTTTCTTT
V: TRBV11-2; D: NA; size: many; J: TRBJ1-2; CDR3: CASSEQGPYGYTF; DNA: TGTGCCAGCAGTGAACAGGGTCCCTATGGCTACACCTTC
V: TRBV7-8; D: TRBD1; size: once; J: TRBJ2-5; CDR3: CASSLGDSQETQYF; DNA: TGTGCCAGCAGCTTAGGGGACAGCCAAGAGACCCAGTACTTC
V: TRBV12-3/TRBV12-4; D: NA; size: NA; J: TRBJ1-5; CDR3: CASTPQGGPQHF; DNA: TGTGCCAGCACCCCGCAGGGAGGGCCCCAGCATTTT
V: TRBV21-1; D: NA; size: NA; J: TRBJ2-1; CDR3: CASSKGGLVASNEQFF; DNA: TGTGCCAGCAGCAAAGGCGGTCTAGTCGCCTCCAATGAGCAGTTCTTC
V: TRBV28; D: NA; size: once; J: TRBJ1-1; CDR3: CAIAASMNTEAFF; DNA: TGTGCCATTGCGGCCTCCATGAACACTGAAGCTTTCTTT
V: TRBV9; D: TRBD1; size: once; J: TRBJ2-6; CDR3: CASSSYRGPLSGANVLTF; DNA: TGTGCCAGCAGCTCCTACAGGGGGCCCCTCTCTGGGGCCAACGTCCTGACTTTC
V: TRBV2; D: NA; size: once; J: TRBJ1-2; CDR3: CASSETGFAGYTF; DNA: TGTGCCAGCAGCGAAACAGGGTTCGCGGGCTACACCTTC
V: TRBV27; D: TRBD1; size: NA; J: TRBJ1-6; CDR3: CASSFSPRTGYSPLHF; DNA: TGTGCCAGCAGTTTCTCCCCGCGGACAGGGTATTCACCCCTCCACTTT
V: TRBV7-2; D: TRBD1; size: NA; J: TRBJ2-3; CDR3: CASPPRGPRDTQYF; DNA: TGTGCCAGCCCCCCCAGGGGGCCTCGAGATACGCAGTATTTT
V: TRBV5-1; D: NA; size: NA; J: TRBJ1-1; CDR3: CASSLKGAQNEAFF; DNA: TGCGCCAGCAGCTTGAAAGGGGCGCAGAATGAAGCTTTCTTT
V: TRBV11-3; D: NA; size: NA; J: TRBJ2-3; CDR3: CASSLDQTDTQYF; DNA: TGTGCCAGCAGCTTAGATCAAACAGATACGCAGTATTTT
V: TRBV9; D: TRBD1; size: NA; J: TRBJ1-5; CDR3: CASRWNEKGQGVNQPQHF; DNA: TGTGCCAGCAGGTGGAACGAGAAGGGACAGGGCGTGAATCAGCCCCAGCATTTT
V: TRBV28; D: NA; size: NA; J: TRBJ2-7; CDR3: CASSPRARGSYEQYF; DNA: TGTGCCAGCAGTCCTAGGGCCCGAGGGTCCTACGAGCAGTACTTC
V: TRBV27; D: NA; size: NA; J: TRBJ2-3; CDR3: CASSPSRSPTDTQYF; DNA: TGTGCCAGCAGTCCGTCTAGATCCCCCACAGATACGCAGTATTTT
V: TRBV11-1; D: NA; size: NA; J: TRBJ2-5; CDR3: CASSYGGLEETQYF; DNA: TGTGCCAGCAGCTATGGGGGGTTGGAAGAGACCCAGTACTTC
V: TRBV2; D: NA; size: NA; J: TRBJ2-5; CDR3: CASSERRGRTQYF; DNA: TGTGCCAGCAGTGAGAGGCGGGGGCGGACCCAGTACTTC
V: TRBV5-5; D: NA; size: few; J: TRBJ2-7; CDR3: CASSRSTGRTEQYF; DNA: TGTGCCAGCAGCCGCTCGACAGGGAGGACCGAGCAGTACTTC
V: TRBV5-4; D: TRBD1; size: NA; J: TRBJ1-4; CDR3: CASSTPGQGTEKLFF; DNA: TGTGCCAGCAGCACCCCGGGACAGGGAACGGAAAAACTGTTTTTT